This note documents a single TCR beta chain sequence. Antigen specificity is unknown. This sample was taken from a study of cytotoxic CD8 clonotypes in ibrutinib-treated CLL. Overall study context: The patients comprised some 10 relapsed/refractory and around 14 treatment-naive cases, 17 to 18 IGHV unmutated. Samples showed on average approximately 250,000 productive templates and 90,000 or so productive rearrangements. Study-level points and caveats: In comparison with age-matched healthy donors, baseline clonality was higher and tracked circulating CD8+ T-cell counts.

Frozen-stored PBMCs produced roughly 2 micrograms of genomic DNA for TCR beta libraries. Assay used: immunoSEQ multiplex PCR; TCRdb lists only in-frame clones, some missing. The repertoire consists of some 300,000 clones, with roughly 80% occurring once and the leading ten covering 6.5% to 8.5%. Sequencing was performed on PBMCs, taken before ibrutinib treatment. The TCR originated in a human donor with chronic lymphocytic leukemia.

The CDR3 region has the DNA TGTGCCAGCAGCCCCGGACAGTTGAGGGAGCAGTTCTTC. Protein sequence: CASSPGQLREQFF. The genes are TRBV9 and TRBJ2-1; D perhaps matches TRBD1 (6 bases). Germline V gives CDR1 SGDLS, CDR2 YYNGEE. This CDR3 comprises 13 residues. Trimming pared 4 bases from V and 10 bases from J, leaving 15 bases between.